This entry is about one T cell receptor beta chain. What antigen it recognizes has not been identified. No base-level quality is on record; no much larger clone is a single base apart. The same CDR3 also results from other DNA sequences found in this sample. This sample stems from a study of blood T cell repertoires in COVID-19 (dated by TCRdb to 2020 to 2022). In terms of the full investigation: Samples from collaborators originated in the United States, Italy and Spain and spanned both the acute and convalescent phases of COVID-19. Where available, HLA class I and class II types were taken from metadata supplied by the sample provider and were not determined by assay-based typing. The prospective study material was composed of cDNA or gDNA derived from T cells, B-cell-depleted T cells, or PBMCs. Subjects who had been exposed to COVID-19, were actively infected with it, or had recovered from it provided the deeply sampled blood TCRbeta repertoires that made up the dataset. The repertoires were made available in a free public database intended to serve as a resource for research on the immune response to SARS-CoV-2. Samples were obtained from the ongoing ImmuneRACE study (first 160 participants) and from approximately 1,200 subjects provided by 6 global collaborators. Sample metadata almost always included a de-identified subject ID, COVID-19 status, age in years and sex.

Whole blood was collected in K2EDTA tubes by collaborating institutions according to the institutions' own protocols. For TCRbeta analysis, collaborators shipped samples in one of three forms: frozen whole blood, isolated PBMCs, or DNA extracted from either of those sample types. TCRbeta CDR3 regions were amplified from genomic DNA by means of the immunoSEQ Assay, a bias-controlled multiplex PCR. For the original study's pipeline: Within the assay, amplification of reference gene primers was used to estimate how many nucleated cells each sample contained. To quantify the absolute abundance of each unique TCRbeta CDR3 rearrangement, sequence reads were collapsed and filtered. For each sample, productive Simpson clonality was calculated as the square root of Simpson's diversity index across productive rearrangements. The clones in this table, taken by TCRdb from immuneACCESS, are in-frame only. Not every clone is retained; where verified, under half of the shortfall comes from an unresolved V gene, and the cause of the rest is unknown. D and trimming come from the DNA, and the V and J calls and clone size come from that table. In this sample the table shows over 85,000 clones, roughly nine tenths of which occur a single time. The ten largest clones add up to 4% to 5.5% of the sample.

Study-wide findings and limitations: The amount of clinical and demographic metadata varied by source and participant and was provided uncurated.

The sequence came from a human donor in a cohort sampled during active COVID-19. The specimen sequenced was peripheral blood.

Here the CDR3 is given as CASSRTSGTDTQYF. The DNA reads TGTGCCAGCTCCCGGACTAGCGGGACAGATACGCAGTATTTT. The chain was built from TRBV18 and TRBJ2-3, and 11 junction bases match TRBD2. V is trimmed back by 6 bases and J by 3 bases, and the junction contains 2 bases that no gene match accounts for. The CDR3 covers 14 residues, taking in both the cysteine and the phenylalanine. The sequence is cut down to CDR3 DNA, 42 bases in frame from base 1. Looking up the germline V gene yields CDR1 KGHSH and CDR2 LQKENI.